Described below is a single T cell receptor beta chain sequence and its context. No antigen is known for it. This specimen comes from a study of T cell responses to AZD1222 COVID-19 vaccine. The study, taken as a whole, reports: At study baseline, merely over 5 AZD1222 recipients were seropositive. Dominant at 160-218 and 743-854, vaccine-associated CD4 TCRs also spanned spike.

Some clones are missing from TCRdb's copy, which holds only in-frame ones; the method was immunoSEQ multiplex PCR. The data hold 150,000 to 200,000 clones, with over 90% observed a single time. Germline loops: CDR1 SGDLS, CDR2 YYNGEE. The V and J ends lost 2 bases and 10 bases, in that order; junction bases with no gene match: 12. The CDR3 is made up of 15 amino acids. This receptor was obtained from an adult in good health. This specimen consisted of peripheral blood, obtained on day 0 of AZD1222 vaccination. The chain combines TRBV9 with TRBJ2-1; 7 bases map to TRBD1. CDR3 residues: CASSVLQGTSLEQFF. In nucleotides, the CDR3 is TGTGCCAGCAGCGTTTTACAGGGGACCAGCTTGGAGCAGTTCTTC. Full variable domain (outside the CDR3, taken from reference TRBV9 and TRBJ2-1): DSGVTQTPKHLITATGQRVTLRCSPRSGDLSVYWYQQSLDQGLQFLIQYYNGEERAKGNILERFSAQQFPDLHSELNLSSLELGDSALYFCASSVLQGTSLEQFFGPGTRLTVL.